The 16 T cell receptor beta chains in this list originate from one sample, sequenced in a study of blood T cell repertoires in COVID-19. Data came from immunoSEQ multiplex PCR; TCRdb stores just in-frame clones and leaves some out. The table records 250,000 to 300,000 clones, approximately 78% of them present only once. Sequenced input: PBMCs or T cells enriched from blood (not recorded which). Every receptor here comes from a middle-aged man who had been exposed to COVID-19.

The CDR3 coding sequence is TGTGCCAGCAGCTTGGTAGGGGTCGGGGAGCTGTTTTTT. Its translation: CASSLVGVGELFF. The rearrangement links TRBV5-4 to TRBJ2-2; D perhaps matches TRBD1 (5 bases). CDR1 and CDR2 (germline): SGHNT, YYREEE (reference sequence). Trimming stripped 0 bases from V and 7 bases from J, with 7 bases between. CDR3 length equals 13 residues. The whole variable domain, filled in from reference TRBV5-4 and TRBJ2-2, reads ETGVTQSPTHLIKTRGQQVTLRCSSQSGHNTVSWYQQALGQGPQFIFQYYREEENGRGNFPPRFSGLQFPNYSSELNVNALELDDSALYLCASSLVGVGELFFGEGSRLTVL.

The chain couples TRBV12-3 or TRBV12-4 to TRBJ1-1, with 8 positions matching TRBD1. The CDR3 consists of 13 residues. J lost 6 bases, V lost 6 bases, and 6 bases had no gene match. Here the CDR3 DNA reads TGTGCCAGCAGCCCGGACAGGGACTCTGAAGCTTTCTTT. This gives the protein CASSPDRDSEAFF.

V gene TRBV4-1 combines with J gene TRBJ1-4; 12 bases map to TRBD1. There are 20 residues in the CDR3. Germline CDR1 reads MGHRA; CDR2 reads YSYEKL. The V segment lost 4 bases and the J segment 1 base; nucleotides outside the gene matches: 13. The CDR3 protein is CASSPGGTGGYIGTNEKLFF. The CDR3 coding sequence is TGCGCCAGCAGCCCCGGAGGGACAGGGGGCTATATAGGAACTAATGAAAAACTGTTTTTT.

This chain links TRBV27 with TRBJ1-5, with a weak D call TRBD1 (6 bases). The CDR3 consists of 13 residues. Per the germline V gene, CDR1 is MNHEY and CDR2 is SMNVEV (reference sequence). The ends were cut back, 6 bases at V and 4 bases at J, with 10 bases in the middle. This CDR3 reads CASRDSLNQPQHF. CDR3 coding DNA: TGTGCCAGCAGGGACAGCCTAAATCAGCCCCAGCATTTT.

The chain employs TRBV10-2 and TRBJ2-7; D gene unclear. Germline V gene data show CDR1 as WSHSY and CDR2 as SAAADI. The CDR3 has 12 residues. V lost 1 base and J lost 5, with 6 bases in between. The CDR3 loop is CASSEYRDEQYF. DNA of the CDR3: TGCGCCAGCAGTGAGTACCGGGACGAGCAGTACTTC.

This rearrangement joins TRBV3-1 (or the pseudogene TRBV3-2) to TRBJ2-7; 7 positions match TRBD2. The junction had 6 bases not matched to a gene; V was cut back by 0 bases and J by 7 bases. There are 14 residues in the CDR3. Germline-derived CDR1 and CDR2 are LGHDT and YNNKEL (reference sequence). Written as DNA, the CDR3 is TGTGCCAGCAGCCAAGAGTCAGCGGGGCGGGAGCAGTACTTC. This sequence encodes CASSQESAGREQYF.

The chain couples TRBV5-1 to TRBJ2-3; TRBD1 is a possible D gene (6 bases). V was shortened by 5 bases and J by 2 bases, with 9 bases between the two germline ends. Germline assignment: CDR1 SGHRS and CDR2 YFSETQ. This CDR3 is 13 amino acids long. In nucleotides, the CDR3 is TGCGCCAGCAGGGGGGACAACACAGATACGCAGTATTTT. The encoded protein is CASRGDNTDTQYF.

This chain uses TRBV5-1 with TRBJ2-1; 11 bases map to TRBD2. The CDR3 totals 17 residues. Looked up from germline, CDR1 is SGHRS and CDR2 is YFSETQ. V lost 7 bases to trimming and J lost 5 bases; unmatched junction nucleotides: 14. In DNA, the CDR3 is TGCGCCAGCTGCCGGTTGGTGGGACTAGCGGAAGACAATGAGCAGTTCTTC. Amino acid sequence: CASCRLVGLAEDNEQFF.

The chain has TRBV19 and TRBJ1-5; D is uncertain. Deletions cut 10 bases from V and 5 bases from J, with 12 bases between. Germline V gives CDR1 LNHDA, CDR2 SQIVND (reference sequence). The CDR3 runs 12 residues. CDR3 in amino acids: CATWEVDQPQHF. The CDR3 region has the DNA TGTGCCACCTGGGAGGTGGATCAGCCCCAGCATTTT.

The rearrangement joins TRBV5-1 to TRBJ2-1; 9 nucleotides align to TRBD1. The junction had 7 bases not matched to a gene; V was cut back by 3 bases and J by 0 bases. The length of the CDR3 is 17 residues. Germline lookup yields CDR1 SGHRS and CDR2 YFSETQ. CDR3 DNA sequence: TGCGCCAGCAGCTCCTACCCGACAGGGGGCTCCTACAATGAGCAGTTCTTC. Amino acids: CASSSYPTGGSYNEQFF. Full variable domain (missing parts from reference TRBV5-1 and TRBJ2-1): KAGVTQTPRYLIKTRGQQVTLSCSPISGHRSVSWYQQTPGQGLQFLFEYFSETQRNKGNFPGRFSGRQFSNSRSEMNVSTLELGDSALYLCASSSYPTGGSYNEQFFGPGTRLTVL.

The chain is built from TRBV5-1 and TRBJ1-5; 7 bases map to TRBD1. The CDR3 sequence is 16 residues long. The V segment lost 2 bases and the J segment 2 bases; nucleotides outside the gene matches: 7. CDR1 SGHRS and CDR2 YFSETQ come from the germline V gene. DNA of the CDR3: TGCGCCAGCAGCTTAGAAGGGGGCAATGGCAATCAGCCCCAGCATTTT. Translation gives CASSLEGGNGNQPQHF.

The chain joins TRBV3-1 (or the pseudogene TRBV3-2) to TRBJ1-4; tentative D call: TRBD1 (6 bases). This CDR3 is built from 15 residues. Trimming shortened V by 2 bases and J by 5 bases, and 12 bases separated the two germline ends. Per germline, CDR1 LGHDT and CDR2 YNNKEL (reference sequence). CDR3 sequence reads: CASSQRSGTNEKLFF. CDR3 in DNA: TGTGCCAGCAGCCAACGGAGCGGGACAAATGAAAAACTGTTTTTT.

This clone occurred once. The chain carries TRBV7-9 and TRBJ1-2; 8 bases fit TRBD1. The CDR3 is made up of 15 amino acids. Germline lookup yields CDR1 SEHNR and CDR2 FQNEAQ (reference sequence). Trimming took 6 bases from V and 4 from J; bases not matched to a gene: 10. The CDR3 coding sequence is TGTGCCAGCAGTTGGGGACCCGGGACAGGCTATGGCTACACCTTC. Translated: CASSWGPGTGYGYTF. The complete variable domain, with remaining parts taken from reference TRBV7-9 and TRBJ1-2, reads DTGVSQNPRHKITKRGQNVTFRCDPISEHNRLYWYRQTLGQGPEFLTYFQNEAQLEKSRLLSDRFSAERPKGSFSTLEIQRTEQGDSAMYLCASSWGPGTGYGYTFGSGTRLTVV.

This clone was seen a handful of times. The CDR3 DNA follows: TGTGCCAGCAGCGTAGTCCGTCTCCGTCCGGGGACTGGAAACACCATATATTTT. It yields the protein CASSVVRLRPGTGNTIYF. The rearrangement joins TRBV9 to TRBJ1-3; no reliable D call. CDR1 and CDR2 (germline): SGDLS, YYNGEE. With 0 bases removed from V and 2 bases from J, the gap between germline ends came to 18 bases. This CDR3 comprises 18 residues.

DNA of the CDR3: TGTGCCACCAGTGATAGGAGGTTCGACGAAAAACTGTTTTTT. As protein: CATSDRRFDEKLFF. This chain joins TRBV24-1 and TRBJ1-4, with unresolved D. The V end was cut by 3 bases, the J end by 8 bases, with 12 bases between. The CDR3 loop spans 14 amino acids. Germline lookup yields CDR1 KGHDR and CDR2 SFDVKD.

As regards this clone: One junction end disagrees with the germline gene, perhaps due to a read error. The chain recombines TRBV7-7 with TRBJ2-5, with 7 bases lining up with TRBD1. The CDR3 is made up of 14 amino acids. The germline CDR1 and CDR2 sequences are SSHAT and FNYEAQ (reference sequence). The CDR3 nucleotides are TGTGCTAGCAGTCGGGACAGACTCGGAGAGACCCAGTACTTC. Translated: CASSRDRLGETQYF.